This entry features one T cell receptor beta chain sequence. Germline V lookup: CDR1 SEHNR, CDR2 FQNEAQ (reference sequence). J was trimmed by 10 bases and V by 2 bases; bases with no gene match: 8. The CDR3 is 15 residues long. Authors' processing steps: Cell counts per sample came from amplifying reference gene primers. This table comes from immunoSEQ multiplex PCR, and its TCRdb copy is limited to in-frame clones, with some not included. The V and J calls and the clone size are those of that table, but D and trimming were determined from the DNA. The table shows some 220,000 clones, with about 80% occurring only once. The data were taken from a study of blood T cell repertoires in COVID-19. About the research overall: Samples taken during acute and convalescent COVID-19 were collected in the United States, Italy and Spain. The analysed material was cDNA or gDNA that came from T cells, B-cell-depleted T cells, or PBMCs.

The chain is built from TRBV7-9 and TRBJ1-6, with 7 bases lining up with TRBD1. The TCR sequence derives from a woman aged 60-70 years with acute or convalescent COVID-19. The sequenced sample consisted of peripheral blood. CDR3: CASSLTSGRGSPLHF. The CDR3 coding sequence is TGTGCCAGCAGCTTAACGTCGGGCAGGGGGTCACCCCTCCACTTT.